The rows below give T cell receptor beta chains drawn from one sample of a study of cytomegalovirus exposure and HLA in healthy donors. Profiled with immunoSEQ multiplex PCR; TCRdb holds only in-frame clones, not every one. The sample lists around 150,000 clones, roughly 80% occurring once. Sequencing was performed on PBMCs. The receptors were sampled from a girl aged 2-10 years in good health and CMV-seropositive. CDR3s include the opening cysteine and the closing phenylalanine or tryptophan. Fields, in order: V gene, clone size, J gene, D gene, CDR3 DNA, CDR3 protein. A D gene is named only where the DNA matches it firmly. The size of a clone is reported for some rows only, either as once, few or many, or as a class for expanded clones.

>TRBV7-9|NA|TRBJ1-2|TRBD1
TGTGCCAGCAGCCATAGGACAGGGGATTTTGGCTACACCTTC
CASSHRTGDFGYTF
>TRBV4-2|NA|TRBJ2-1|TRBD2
TGTGCCAGCAGCCAAGATCTAGCGGGAGGGAATAACAATGAGCAGTTCTTC
CASSQDLAGGNNNEQFF
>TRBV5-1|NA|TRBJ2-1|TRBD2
TGCGCCAGCAGCTCGTTAGCGGGGGAGCCCTCCAATGAGCAGTTCTTC
CASSSLAGEPSNEQFF
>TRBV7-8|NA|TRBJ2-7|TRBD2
TGTGCCAGCAGCCCTAGCGGGAGCTTCTCCTACGAGCAGTACTTC
CASSPSGSFSYEQYF
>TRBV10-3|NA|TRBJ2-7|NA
TGTGCCATCAGTGAAGCAGGTCAGAGCTCCTACGAGCAGTACTTC
CAISEAGQSSYEQYF
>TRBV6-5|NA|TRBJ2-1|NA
TGTGCCAGCAGTCCGAGGGGACTGCCGAATGAGCAGTTCTTC
CASSPRGLPNEQFF
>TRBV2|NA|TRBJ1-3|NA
TGTGCCAGCAGTTCCATACAGGGAAACACCATATATTTT
CASSSIQGNTIYF
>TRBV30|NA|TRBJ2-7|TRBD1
TGTGCCTGGAGTAGCGACGGACAGGGAAGAGGCGAGCAGTACTTC
CAWSSDGQGRGEQYF
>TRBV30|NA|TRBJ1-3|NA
TGTGCCTGGAGTCGACAGACCGCTGGAAACACCATATATTTT
CAWSRQTAGNTIYF
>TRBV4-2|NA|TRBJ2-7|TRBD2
TGTGCCAGCAGCCAAGAACTAGCGGGAGTTCTCGAGCAGTACTTC
CASSQELAGVLEQYF
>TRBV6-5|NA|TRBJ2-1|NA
TGTGCCAGCCGGGGTTCCGGGAATGAGCAGTTCTTC
CASRGSGNEQFF
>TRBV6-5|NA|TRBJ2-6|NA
TGTGCCAGCAGTTATGGCCTCTCTGGGGCCAACGTCCTGACTTTC
CASSYGLSGANVLTF
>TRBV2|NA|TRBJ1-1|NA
TGTGCCAGCACATCGAGGACTGAAGCTTTCTTT
CASTSRTEAFF
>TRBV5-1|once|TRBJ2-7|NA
TGTGCCAGCAGCTTGCTTCCCGTCGGCGGGGTCTACGAGCAGTACTTC
CASSLLPVGGVYEQYF
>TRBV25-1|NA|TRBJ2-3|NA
TGTGCCAGCAGTGAAATCGGTACTAGCACAGATACGCAGTATTTT
CASSEIGTSTDTQYF
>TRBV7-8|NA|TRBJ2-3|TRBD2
TGTGCCAGCAGCTTATCATTAGGACTAGTGTCAGATACGCAGTATTTT
CASSLSLGLVSDTQYF
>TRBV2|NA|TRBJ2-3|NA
TGTGCCAGCTACACCCCTCCAGATACGCAGTATTTT
CASYTPPDTQYF
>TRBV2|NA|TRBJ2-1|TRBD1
TGTGCCAGCAACAGGGACAGCTCCTACAATGAGCAGTTCTTC
CASNRDSSYNEQFF
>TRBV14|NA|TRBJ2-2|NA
TGTGCCAGCAGCCTGAGTTTCCCGGGGGAGCTGTTTTTT
CASSLSFPGELFF
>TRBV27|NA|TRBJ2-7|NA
TGTGCCAGCAGTTGGGGTTCGGGCCTAGCAAACTACGAGCAGTACTTC
CASSWGSGLANYEQYF
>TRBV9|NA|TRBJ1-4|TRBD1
TGTGCCAGCGCGACAGGGAACGGTGAAAAACTGTTTTTT
CASATGNGEKLFF
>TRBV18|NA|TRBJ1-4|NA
TGTGCCAGCTCACCACGGGCAGGGGATGAAAAACTGTTTTTT
CASSPRAGDEKLFF
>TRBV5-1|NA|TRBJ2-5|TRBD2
TGCGCCAGCACCTACTGGACGGGAGGGGGGACCCAGTACTTC
CASTYWTGGGTQYF
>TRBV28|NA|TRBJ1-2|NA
TGTGCCAGCAGTTATCGGGGCTATGGCTACACCTTC
CASSYRGYGYTF
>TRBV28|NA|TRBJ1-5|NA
TGTGCCAGCAGTGCAGGGGACATTGTGCCCCAGCATTTT
CASSAGDIVPQHF
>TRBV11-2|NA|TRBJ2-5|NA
TGTGCCAGCACCTCGAGAAAGGAGGCCCAGTACTTC
CASTSRKEAQYF
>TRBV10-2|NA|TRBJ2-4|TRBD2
TGCGCCAGCAGTGAGTCTCGGACTAGAGCCTGGGGAATGGCCAAAAACATTCAGTACTTC
CASSESRTRAWGMAKNIQYF
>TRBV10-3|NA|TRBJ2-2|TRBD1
TGTGCCATCAGTGAGTCCCCGGACAGGGGGGCGACCGGGGAGCTGTTTTTT
CAISESPDRGATGELFF
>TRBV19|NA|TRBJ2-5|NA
TGTGCCAGTAGTATTGGCACATCCTACCAAGAGACCCAGTACTTC
CASSIGTSYQETQYF
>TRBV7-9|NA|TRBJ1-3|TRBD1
TGTGCCAGCAGCTTATGGACAGGGTCTGGAAACACCATATATTTT
CASSLWTGSGNTIYF
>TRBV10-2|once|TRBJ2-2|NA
TGCGCCAGCAGCGAGGGTCTAGCCACCGGGGAGCTGTTTTTT
CASSEGLATGELFF
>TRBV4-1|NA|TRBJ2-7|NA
TGCGCCAGCAGCCTCCGACTAGTCTACGAGCAGTACTTC
CASSLRLVYEQYF
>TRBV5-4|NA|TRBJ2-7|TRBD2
TGTGCCATCACTTCTTTCGGCTGGGGGGGCGAGCAGTACTTC
CAITSFGWGGEQYF
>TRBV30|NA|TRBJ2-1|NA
TGTGCCTGGGGGGTGGGGCCCCTGGACAATGAGCAGTTCTTC
CAWGVGPLDNEQFF
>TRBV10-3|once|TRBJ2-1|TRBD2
TGTGCCATCAGTGAAATAGCGGGAGGAGGGAATGAGCAGTTCTTC
CAISEIAGGGNEQFF
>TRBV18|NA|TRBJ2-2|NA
TGTGCCAGCTCACCACCGAGGGCGGACACCGGGGAGCTGTTTTTT
CASSPPRADTGELFF
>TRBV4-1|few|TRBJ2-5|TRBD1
TGCGCCAGCAGCCCAGCGGACAGGGAGGAGACCCAGTACTTC
CASSPADREETQYF
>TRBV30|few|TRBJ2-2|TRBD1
TGTGCCTGGAGTGTAGGTCAGGGGGCCGGGGAGCTGTTTTTT
CAWSVGQGAGELFF
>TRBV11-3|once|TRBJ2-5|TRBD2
TGTGCCAGCAGCCTGGGACTAGCTGAGCAAGAGACCCAGTACTTC
CASSLGLAEQETQYF
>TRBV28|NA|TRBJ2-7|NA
TGTGCCAGCAGTTTAGAGGGAACCTACGAGCAGTACTTC
CASSLEGTYEQYF
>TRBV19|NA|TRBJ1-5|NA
TGTGCCAGTAGTATAGCAGGGGTCAATCAGCCCCAGCATTTT
CASSIAGVNQPQHF
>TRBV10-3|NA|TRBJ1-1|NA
TGTGCCATCAGTGGGTCGACGGGAGCTTTCTTT
CAISGSTGAFF
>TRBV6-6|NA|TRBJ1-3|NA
TGTGCCAGCAGTTACCCCGGTGGCTCTGGAAACACCATATATTTT
CASSYPGGSGNTIYF
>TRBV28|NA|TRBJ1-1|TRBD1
TGTGCCAGCAGTTACCGGACAGGGTTTGGGAATGAAGCTTTCTTT
CASSYRTGFGNEAFF
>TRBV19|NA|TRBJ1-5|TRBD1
TGTGCCAGTAGTTCGGGACAGACGTATAGCAATCAGCCCCAGCATTTT
CASSSGQTYSNQPQHF
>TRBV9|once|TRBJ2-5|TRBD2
TGTGCCAGCAGCCCTAGCGGGAGCCCCCCTAGGACCCAGTACTTC
CASSPSGSPPRTQYF
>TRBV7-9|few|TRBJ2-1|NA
TGTGCCAGCAGCTTAAGGGGTCTGGATGAGCAGTTCTTC
CASSLRGLDEQFF
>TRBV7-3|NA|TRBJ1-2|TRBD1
TGTGCCAGCAGCGCGTCCGGGACAGGCGGCCTTCCTAGCTATGGCTACACCTTC
CASSASGTGGLPSYGYTF
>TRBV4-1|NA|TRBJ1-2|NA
TGCGCCAGCAGCCAGGTTCGGTGGCAGATCTTGCCTAGAGGCGCATACACCTTC
CASSQVRWQILPRGAYTF
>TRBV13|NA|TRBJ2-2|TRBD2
TGTGCCAGCCGCCCGATAGCGGGAGGAGAGAACACCGGGGAGCTGTTTTTT
CASRPIAGGENTGELFF
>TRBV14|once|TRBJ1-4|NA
TGTGCCAGCAGCCAAGATTTGAGAGGGCGGGGTGAAAAACTGTTTTTT
CASSQDLRGRGEKLFF